These 30 T cell receptor beta chains were sequenced from one sample in a study of control samples from healthy donors and cancer patients. Assay used: immunoSEQ multiplex PCR; TCRdb lists only in-frame clones, some missing. This sample yields some 100,000 clones, of which around 90% are seen a single time; 13% to 15% belongs to the top ten. Sequenced input: blood. The receptors originated from a man aged 25-45 years in good health.

J is TRBJ1-5 and V is TRBV28, with TRBD1 identical over 8 bases. Trimming cost V 2 bases and J 7 bases; bases outside gene matches: 1. The V gene's germline CDR1 is MDHEN and CDR2 SYDVKM. CDR3 size: 13 residues. The DNA for the CDR3 is TGTGCCAGCAGTTTACAGGGGGCGCAGCCCCAGCATTTT. This codes for CASSLQGAQPQHF.

This chain joins TRBV7-2 and TRBJ2-2, with no clear D. V dropped 1 base and J dropped 4 bases, with 10 bases sitting between them. Germline-derived CDR1 and CDR2 are SGHTA and FQGNSA. CDR3 length equals 15 residues. Written as DNA, the CDR3 is TGTGCCAGCAGCTTAGTAGCCCGATCCACCGGGGAGCTGTTTTTT. Protein sequence: CASSLVARSTGELFF.

The chain uses TRBV25-1 and TRBJ2-7; D is tentatively TRBD1 or TRBD2 (5 bases each). The V end lost 3 bases, the J end lost 9 bases, and 18 bases lay between the germline ends. CDR1 and CDR2 (germline): MGHDK, SYGVNS. The CDR3 consists of 14 residues. The CDR3 sequence is CASSDFRDLNGQYF. The CDR3 region has the DNA TGTGCCAGCAGTGATTTCCGGGACCTTAACGGGCAGTACTTC.

The rearrangement links TRBV12-3 or TRBV12-4 to TRBJ1-1, with D unclear. Trimming removed 4 bases at V and 4 bases at J, with 10 bases between. The length of the CDR3 is 13 residues. The CDR3 DNA reads TGTGCCAGCAGTTCGGGTTTGCGCACTGAAGCTTTCTTT. It yields the protein CASSSGLRTEAFF.

The chain couples TRBV5-6 to TRBJ2-7; maybe TRBD2 (6 bases). The CDR3 is made up of 14 amino acids. The V and J ends lost 0 bases and 3 bases respectively, with 10 bases between them. Germline values: CDR1 SGHDT, CDR2 YYEEEE. The CDR3 DNA reads TGTGCCAGCAGCTTGGACGTGGGGGGCTACGAGCAGTACTTC. This codes for CASSLDVGGYEQYF.

The CDR3 DNA is TGTGCCAGCAGAGGCGGGGTAGAGACCCAGTACTTC. Its translation is CASRGGVETQYF. The chain has TRBV5-6 and TRBJ2-5, with a possible D match to TRBD2 (6 bases). This CDR3 comprises 12 residues. Looked up from germline, CDR1 is SGHDT and CDR2 is YYEEEE. V lost 5 bases and J 4 bases, leaving 9 bases between the germline ends.

The chain joins TRBV28 to TRBJ1-2; tentative D call: TRBD1 (6 bases). This CDR3 spans 11 amino acids. V was cut by 5 bases and J by 11 bases, with 12 bases left in between. Germline V CDR1 and CDR2: MDHEN, SYDVKM. The CDR3 loop is CASSQGRGYTF. CDR3 in DNA: TGTGCCAGCAGTCAGGGGAGGGGTTACACCTTC.

V and J are TRBV2 and TRBJ2-3; unclear D gene. Germline values: CDR1 SNHLY, CDR2 FYNNEI. CDR3 length: 15 amino acids. V was clipped by 3 bases and J by 7 bases, with 17 bases between them. CDR3 in DNA: TGTGCCAGCAGTGAGGGTAGGACGCCCCCCAATACGCAGTATTTT. This encodes CASSEGRTPPNTQYF. Variable domain in full (rest from reference TRBV2 and TRBJ2-3): EPEVTQTPSHQVTQMGQEVILRCVPISNHLYFYWYRQILGQKVEFLVSFYNNEISEKSEIFDDQFSVERPDGSNFTLKIRSTKLEDSAMYFCASSEGRTPPNTQYFGPGTRLTVL.

The V gene is TRBV10-3, the J gene TRBJ2-1, with TRBD2 as a possible D gene (5 bases). V lost 6 bases, J lost 2 bases, and 11 bases lay in between. CDR3 length: 14 residues. Per the germline V gene, CDR1 is ENHRY and CDR2 is SYGVKD. The CDR3 protein is CAIRHTGTYNEQFF. In nucleotides, the CDR3 is TGTGCCATCAGGCACACCGGGACCTACAATGAGCAGTTCTTC.

V and J are TRBV7-9 and TRBJ1-1; D possibly corresponds to TRBD1 (5 bases). Germline V CDR1 and CDR2: SEHNR, FQNEAQ (reference sequence). The germline V and J ends were trimmed by 1 base and 1 base, with 10 bases remaining between them. The CDR3 length is 15 residues. The CDR3 coding sequence is TGTGCCAGCAGCTTAGTCGGGCAGGGGAACACTGAAGCTTTCTTT. Its translation: CASSLVGQGNTEAFF.

The chain employs TRBV11-2 and TRBJ1-1; D is possibly TRBD1 (5 bases). Trimming removed 6 bases at V and 3 bases at J, with 11 bases between. Germline CDR1 SGHAT, CDR2 FQNNGV. The CDR3 is 13 amino acids. CDR3 loop: CASSAGRDTEAFF. In nucleotides, the CDR3 is TGTGCCAGCAGTGCAGGGAGGGACACTGAAGCTTTCTTT.

The chain joins TRBV25-1 to TRBJ2-5; D tentatively reads TRBD1 or TRBD2 (5 bases each). This CDR3 spans 14 amino acids. Trimming stripped 3 bases from V and 5 bases from J, with 13 bases between. Germline CDR1 reads MGHDK; CDR2 reads SYGVNS. For the CDR3, the DNA is TGTGCCAGCAGTGAGAGGGGAGTGGTGGAGACCCAGTACTTC. Amino acid sequence: CASSERGVVETQYF.

This rearrangement joins TRBV18 to TRBJ2-5; 7 bases align to TRBD1. The CDR3 has 15 residues. Germline assignment: CDR1 KGHSH and CDR2 LQKENI. Germline trimming cut 2 bases from V and 4 bases from J; bases unmatched to any gene: 7. Here the CDR3 reads CASSPGSTGAETQYF. Written as DNA, the CDR3 is TGTGCCAGCTCACCAGGTAGCACAGGGGCAGAGACCCAGTACTTC.

V and J are TRBV3-1 (or the pseudogene TRBV3-2) and TRBJ1-1; 8 bases fit TRBD1. CDR3 length: 14 residues. The germline V gene has CDR1 LGHDT and CDR2 YNNKEL (reference sequence). Trimming removed 4 bases from V and 1 base from J; junction bases left unmatched: 2. CDR3 protein: CASSLGQGNTEAFF. In DNA form, the CDR3 reads TGTGCCAGCAGCCTTGGACAGGGGAACACTGAAGCTTTCTTT.

Note on this clone: The germline gene is not matched at one end of the junction; a read error may be the cause. The chain is built from TRBV3-1 (or the pseudogene TRBV3-2) and TRBJ2-7; 12 positions agree with TRBD1. Germline V lookup: CDR1 LGHDT, CDR2 YNNKEL (reference sequence). The CDR3 has 17 residues. Here the CDR3 DNA reads TGTACCAGCAGCAGCTCTGGGACAGGGGGCGGTTTCGCGACACAGTACTTC. It encodes CTSSSSGTGGGFATQYF.

V gene TRBV5-1 combines with J gene TRBJ2-7; 13 bases match TRBD2. Looked up from germline, CDR1 is SGHRS and CDR2 is YFSETQ. This CDR3 is 15 amino acids long. The V and J ends lost 4 bases and 4 bases, in that order; junction bases with no gene match: 5. CDR3 nucleotides: TGCGCCAGCAGCAGGACTAGCGGGAGCCCGTACGAGCAGTACTTC. It yields the protein CASSRTSGSPYEQYF.

The chain combines TRBV28 with TRBJ1-5; tentatively, D is TRBD1 (5 bases). Germline lookup yields CDR1 MDHEN and CDR2 SYDVKM. Between the trimmed V and J ends, which lost 4 bases and 6 bases, there was a span of 16 bases. This CDR3 has 15 residues. CDR3 protein: CASSWGEGWGQPQHF. The CDR3 DNA reads TGTGCCAGCAGTTGGGGGGAGGGCTGGGGTCAGCCCCAGCATTTT.

The chain uses TRBV4-3 and TRBJ2-7; 8 bases match TRBD1. In germline, CDR1 is LGHNA, CDR2 YSLEER. V dropped 1 base and J dropped 3; count of bases not matched to a gene: 5. The CDR3 consists of 15 residues. The CDR3 DNA sequence: TGCGCCAGCAGCCAAGCCGCCGGGACAGGCTACGAGCAGTACTTC. This codes for CASSQAAGTGYEQYF.

V usage is TRBV27 and J usage is TRBJ2-1; D is uncertain. The CDR3 has 13 residues. Germline CDR1 reads MNHEY; CDR2 reads SMNVEV (reference sequence). The ends were cut back, 2 bases at V and 4 bases at J, with 6 bases in the middle. This CDR3 reads CASSLTEYNEQFF. The CDR3 coding sequence is TGTGCCAGCAGTTTAACGGAGTACAATGAGCAGTTCTTC.

The chain recombines TRBV7-9 with TRBJ1-1; D is uncertain. The length of the CDR3 is 14 residues. The germline CDR1 and CDR2 sequences are SEHNR and FQNEAQ (reference sequence). Trimming left V 4 bases short and J 1 base short, with 10 bases between. The DNA for the CDR3 is TGTGCCAGCAGCTCCTCAGAAACGAACACTGAAGCTTTCTTT. It is translated as CASSSSETNTEAFF.

DNA of the CDR3: TGCGCCAGCAGCCGCGGCGACAGCGGTCTCTACGAGCAGTACTTC. Protein sequence: CASSRGDSGLYEQYF. V is TRBV5-1 and J is TRBJ2-7; tentatively, D is TRBD1 or TRBD2 (5 bases each). Trimming stripped 4 bases from V and 3 bases from J, with 17 bases between. The germline CDR1 and CDR2 sequences are SGHRS and YFSETQ. This CDR3 spans 15 amino acids.

This clone is judged medium-sized. The rearrangement uses TRBV15 and TRBJ2-7; perhaps TRBD2 as D (5 bases). V was trimmed by 6 bases and J by 2 bases, leaving 20 bases between them. The CDR3 length is 16 residues. Germline loops: CDR1 LNHNV, CDR2 YYDKDF (reference sequence). CDR3 residues: CATSDLTDLNTYEQYF. The DNA for the CDR3 is TGTGCCACCAGTGACCTGACGGACTTGAACACCTACGAGCAGTACTTC. The whole variable domain, filled in from reference TRBV15 and TRBJ2-7, reads DAMVIQNPRYQVTQFGKPVTLSCSQTLNHNVMYWYQQKSSQAPKLLFHYYDKDFNNEADTPDNFQSRRPNTSFCFLDIRSPGLGDTAMYLCATSDLTDLNTYEQYFGPGTRLTVT.

The chain is built from TRBV4-1 and TRBJ2-7; 10 nucleotides align to TRBD2. The germline CDR1 and CDR2 sequences are MGHRA and YSYEKL. The CDR3 is 14 amino acids. Germline trimming cut 1 base from V and 7 bases from J; bases unmatched to any gene: 4. Here the CDR3 DNA reads TGCGCCAGCAGCCAAGCTCTAGCGGGAGATGAGCAGTACTTC. It is translated as CASSQALAGDEQYF.

The rearrangement joins TRBV2 to TRBJ1-2, with D possibly TRBD1 on 5 matching bases. This CDR3 has 13 amino acids. Germline CDR1 reads SNHLY; CDR2 reads FYNNEI. The ends were cut back, 1 base at V and 4 bases at J, with 7 bases in the middle. CDR3 residues: CASSEGGSYGYTF. The CDR3 DNA follows: TGTGCCAGCAGTGAAGGGGGCAGCTATGGCTACACCTTC.

This rearrangement joins TRBV12-3 or TRBV12-4 to TRBJ2-4; D not certain. Trimming took 6 bases from V and 11 from J, leaving 17 bases between them. The CDR3 loop spans 13 amino acids. The CDR3 bases are TGTGCCAGCAGAAACCGGGCCGAGACATTTCAGTACTTC. Translation: CASRNRAETFQYF.

The chain combines TRBV6-5 with TRBJ2-7; tentative D call: TRBD2 (5 bases). There are 13 residues in the CDR3. The germline V gene encodes CDR1 MNHEY and CDR2 SVGAGI. With 6 bases removed from V and 4 bases from J, the gap between germline ends came to 13 bases. CDR3 in amino acids: CASREANRYEQYF. The CDR3 bases are TGTGCCAGCAGGGAGGCCAATAGGTACGAGCAGTACTTC.

The chain recombines TRBV12-3 or TRBV12-4 with TRBJ2-4, with a weak D call TRBD1 (5 bases). This CDR3 is built from 13 residues. V was cut by 4 bases and J by 5 bases, with 9 bases left in between. CDR3 residues: CASSWGGENIQYF. The CDR3 DNA reads as TGTGCCAGCAGTTGGGGCGGAGAAAACATTCAGTACTTC.

V usage is TRBV6-2 or TRBV6-3 and J usage is TRBJ2-7, with D unclear. Between the trimmed V and J ends, which lost 2 bases and 0 bases, there was a span of 8 bases. The CDR3 has 14 residues. Per germline, CDR1 MNHEY and CDR2 SVGEGT. The chain's CDR3 is CASSYPQSSYEQYF. For the CDR3, the DNA is TGTGCCAGCAGTTACCCCCAATCCTCCTACGAGCAGTACTTC.

V usage is TRBV9 and J usage is TRBJ2-5; D is perhaps TRBD2 (6 bases). Trimming took off 4 bases at V and 5 bases at J, with 18 bases between the two ends. This CDR3 has 15 residues. CDR1 SGDLS and CDR2 YYNGEE come from the germline V gene. The CDR3 DNA reads TGTGCCAGCAGCCTCAGGGACGTCGGAGGGGAGACCCAGTACTTC. Its protein product is CASSLRDVGGETQYF.

The chain couples TRBV24-1 to TRBJ2-2, with D uncertain. From germline, CDR1 is KGHDR and CDR2 SFDVKD. V lost 1 base, J lost 3 bases, and 5 bases lay in between. The CDR3 is 14 residues long. The CDR3 nucleotides read TGTGCCACCAGTGATTTAACAGACACCGGGGAGCTGTTTTTT. Translated, it gives CATSDLTDTGELFF.